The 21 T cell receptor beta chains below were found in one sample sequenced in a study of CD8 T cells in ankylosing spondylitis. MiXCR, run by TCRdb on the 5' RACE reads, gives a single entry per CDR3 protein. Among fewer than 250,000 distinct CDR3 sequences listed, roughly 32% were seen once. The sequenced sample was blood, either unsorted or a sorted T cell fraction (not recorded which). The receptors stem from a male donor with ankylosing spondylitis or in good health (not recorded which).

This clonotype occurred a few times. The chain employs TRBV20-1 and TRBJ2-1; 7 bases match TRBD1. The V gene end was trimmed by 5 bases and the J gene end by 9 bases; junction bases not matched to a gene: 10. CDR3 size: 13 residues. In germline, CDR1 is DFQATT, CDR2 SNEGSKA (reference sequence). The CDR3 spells CSAEKSTGSEQFF. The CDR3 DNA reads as TGCAGTGCTGAGAAGTCGACAGGGAGTGAGCAGTTCTTC.

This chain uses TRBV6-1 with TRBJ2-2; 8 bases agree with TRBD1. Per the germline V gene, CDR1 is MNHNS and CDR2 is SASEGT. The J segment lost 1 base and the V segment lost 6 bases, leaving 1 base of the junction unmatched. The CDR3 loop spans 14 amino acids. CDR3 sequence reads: CASRQGENTGELFF. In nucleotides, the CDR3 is TGTGCCAGCAGACAGGGGGAGAACACCGGGGAGCTGTTTTTT.

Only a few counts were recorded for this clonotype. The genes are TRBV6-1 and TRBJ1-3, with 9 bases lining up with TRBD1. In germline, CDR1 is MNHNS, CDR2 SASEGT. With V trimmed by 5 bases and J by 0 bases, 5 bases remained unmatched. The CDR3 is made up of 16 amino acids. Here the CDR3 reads CASSRTGDGSGNTIYF. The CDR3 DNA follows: TGTGCCAGCAGTCGGACAGGGGATGGCTCTGGAAACACCATATATTTT.

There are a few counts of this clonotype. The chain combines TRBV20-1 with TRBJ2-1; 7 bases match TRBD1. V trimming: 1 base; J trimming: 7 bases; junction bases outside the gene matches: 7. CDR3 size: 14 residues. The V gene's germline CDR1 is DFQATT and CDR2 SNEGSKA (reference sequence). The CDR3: CSARARRQGNEQFF. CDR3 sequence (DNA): TGCAGTGCTAGAGCGAGAAGACAGGGAAATGAGCAGTTCTTC.

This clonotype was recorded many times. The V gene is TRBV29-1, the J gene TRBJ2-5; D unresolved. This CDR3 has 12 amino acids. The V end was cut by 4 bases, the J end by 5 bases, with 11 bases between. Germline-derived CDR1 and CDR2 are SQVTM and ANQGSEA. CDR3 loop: CSVVAYRETQYF. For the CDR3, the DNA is TGCAGCGTTGTGGCCTACCGGGAGACCCAGTACTTC.

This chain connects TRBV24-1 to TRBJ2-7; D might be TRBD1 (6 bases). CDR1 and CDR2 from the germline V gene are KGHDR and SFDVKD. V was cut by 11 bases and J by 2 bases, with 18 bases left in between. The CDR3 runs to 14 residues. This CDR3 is CANQDPDRTYEQYF. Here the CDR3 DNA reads TGTGCCAACCAAGATCCGGACAGAACCTACGAGCAGTACTTC.

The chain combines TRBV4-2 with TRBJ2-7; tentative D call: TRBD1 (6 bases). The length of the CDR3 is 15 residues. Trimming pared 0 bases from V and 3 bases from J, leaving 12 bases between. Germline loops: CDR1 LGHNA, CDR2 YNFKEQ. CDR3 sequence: CASSQDPQGYYEQYF. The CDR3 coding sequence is TGTGCCAGCAGCCAAGACCCACAGGGCTACTACGAGCAGTACTTC.

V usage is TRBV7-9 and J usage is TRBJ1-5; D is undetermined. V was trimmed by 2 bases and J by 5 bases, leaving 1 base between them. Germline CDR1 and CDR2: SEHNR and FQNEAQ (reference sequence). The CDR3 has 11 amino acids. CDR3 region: CASSLHQPQHF. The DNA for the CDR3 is TGTGCCAGCAGCTTACATCAGCCCCAGCATTTT.

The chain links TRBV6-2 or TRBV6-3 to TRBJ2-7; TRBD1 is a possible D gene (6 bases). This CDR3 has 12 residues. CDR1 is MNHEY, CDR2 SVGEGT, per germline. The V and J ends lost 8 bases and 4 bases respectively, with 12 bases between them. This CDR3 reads CASGRQEYEQYF. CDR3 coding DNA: TGTGCCAGCGGACGACAGGAGTACGAGCAGTACTTC.

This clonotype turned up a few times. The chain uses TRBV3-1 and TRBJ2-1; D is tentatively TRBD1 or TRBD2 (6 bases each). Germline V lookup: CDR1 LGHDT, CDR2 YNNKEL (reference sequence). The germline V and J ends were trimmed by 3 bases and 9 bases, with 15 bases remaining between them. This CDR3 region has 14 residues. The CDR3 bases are TGTGCCAGCAGCCAGGGACTGGGGGGCAGTGAGCAGTTCTTC. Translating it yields CASSQGLGGSEQFF.

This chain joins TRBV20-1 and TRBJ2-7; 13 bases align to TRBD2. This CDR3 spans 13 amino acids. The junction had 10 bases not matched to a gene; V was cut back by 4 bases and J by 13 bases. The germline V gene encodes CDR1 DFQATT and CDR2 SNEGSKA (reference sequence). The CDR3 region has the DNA TGCAGTGCTATCGACTCGGGACTAGCGGGGCACTACTTC. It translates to CSAIDSGLAGHYF.

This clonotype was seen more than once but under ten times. The CDR3 nucleotides are TGTGCCAGCAGTTCGGGACAGGGGGCGAGTTTTTCCGGGCAGTTCTTC. Protein sequence: CASSSGQGASFSGQFF. The chain has TRBV6-5 and TRBJ2-1, with 12 nucleotides matching TRBD1. The CDR3 is made up of 16 amino acids. Trimming cost V 4 bases and J 12 bases; bases outside gene matches: 13. The germline CDR1 and CDR2 sequences are MNHEY and SVGAGI.

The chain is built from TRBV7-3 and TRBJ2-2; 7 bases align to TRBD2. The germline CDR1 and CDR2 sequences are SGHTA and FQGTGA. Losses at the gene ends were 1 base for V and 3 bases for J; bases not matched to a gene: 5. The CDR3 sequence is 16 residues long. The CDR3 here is CASSLMASGYTGELFF. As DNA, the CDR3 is TGTGCCAGCAGCTTAATGGCTAGCGGCTACACCGGGGAGCTGTTTTTT.

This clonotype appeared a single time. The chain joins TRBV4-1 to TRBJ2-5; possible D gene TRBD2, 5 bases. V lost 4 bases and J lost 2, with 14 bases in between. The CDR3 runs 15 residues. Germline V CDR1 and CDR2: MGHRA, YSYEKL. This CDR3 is CASSLTILQQETQYF. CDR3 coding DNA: TGCGCCAGCAGCCTGACTATCCTCCAACAAGAGACCCAGTACTTC.

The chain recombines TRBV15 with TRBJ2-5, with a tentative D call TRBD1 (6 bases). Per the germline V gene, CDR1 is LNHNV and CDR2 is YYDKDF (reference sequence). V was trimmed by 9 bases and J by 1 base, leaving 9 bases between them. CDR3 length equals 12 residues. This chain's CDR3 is CATTGSQETQYF. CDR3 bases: TGTGCCACTACAGGGTCCCAAGAGACCCAGTACTTC.

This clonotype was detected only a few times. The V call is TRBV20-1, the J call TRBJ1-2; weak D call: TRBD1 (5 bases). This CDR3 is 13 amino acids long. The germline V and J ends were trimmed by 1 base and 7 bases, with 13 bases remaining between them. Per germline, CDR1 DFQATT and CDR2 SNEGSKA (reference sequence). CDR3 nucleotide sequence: TGCAGTGCTAGAGGGGCAGGGAAGGTTGGCTACACCTTC. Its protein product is CSARGAGKVGYTF.

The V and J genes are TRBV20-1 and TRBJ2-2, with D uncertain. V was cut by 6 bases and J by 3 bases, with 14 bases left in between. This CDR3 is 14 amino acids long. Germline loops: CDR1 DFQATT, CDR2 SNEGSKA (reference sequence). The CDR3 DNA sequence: TGCAGTGCCCTGCCTTCGGGTTACACCGGGGAGCTGTTTTTT. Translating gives CSALPSGYTGELFF.

This CDR3 is CASSLDSYNYEQYF. In DNA, the CDR3 is TGTGCCAGCAGCTTAGACAGCTACAACTACGAGCAGTACTTC. V gene TRBV7-2 combines with J gene TRBJ2-7; no clear D gene. This CDR3 is 14 amino acids long. CDR1 and CDR2 (germline): SGHTA, FQGNSA. The V and J ends lost 1 base and 3 bases respectively, with 10 bases between them.

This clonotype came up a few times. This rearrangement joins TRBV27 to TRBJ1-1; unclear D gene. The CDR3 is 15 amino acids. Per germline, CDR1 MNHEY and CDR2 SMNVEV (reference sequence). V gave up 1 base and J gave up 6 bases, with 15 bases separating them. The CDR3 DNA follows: TGTGCCAGCAGTTTATTTGCAGGACGACTTTCTGAAGCTTTCTTT. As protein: CASSLFAGRLSEAFF.

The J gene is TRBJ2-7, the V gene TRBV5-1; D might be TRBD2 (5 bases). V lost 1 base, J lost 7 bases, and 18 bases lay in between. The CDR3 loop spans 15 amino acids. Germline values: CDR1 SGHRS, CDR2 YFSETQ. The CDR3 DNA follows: TGCGCCAGCAGCTTGCTGACCGGGAAGTCGGGGGAGCAGTACTTC. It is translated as CASSLLTGKSGEQYF.

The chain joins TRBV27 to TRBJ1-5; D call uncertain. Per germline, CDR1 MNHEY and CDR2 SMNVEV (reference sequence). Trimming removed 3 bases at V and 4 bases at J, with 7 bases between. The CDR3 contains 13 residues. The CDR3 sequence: CASSLGINQPQHF. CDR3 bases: TGTGCCAGCAGTTTGGGTATAAATCAGCCCCAGCATTTT.